This record concerns one T cell receptor beta chain sequence. No antigen is known for it. This table comes from immunoSEQ multiplex PCR, and its TCRdb copy is limited to in-frame clones, with some not included. Among over 100,000 clones listed, 70% to 90% were seen once. The data derive from a study of T cell responses to AZD1222 COVID-19 vaccine. Findings and limits, study-wide: Baseline antibody screening turned up just six seropositive AZD1222 recipients. Targets within unmutated variant regions were reportedly found for nearly half of spike-specific TCRs. Clonal diversity may have been underestimated in mostly white British donors.

The receptor comes from an adult in good health. The input for sequencing was peripheral blood, taken on day 0 of AZD1222 vaccination.

The CDR3 region is CASRGDRLYTGELFF. The CDR3, as DNA: TGTGCCAGCAGAGGGGACAGACTATACACCGGGGAGCTGTTTTTT. The rearrangement uses TRBV5-8 and TRBJ2-2; 7 bases agree with TRBD1. The CDR3 loop spans 15 amino acids. Germline assignment: CDR1 SGHTS and CDR2 YDEGEE. With V trimmed by 5 bases and J by 3 bases, 7 bases remained unmatched.